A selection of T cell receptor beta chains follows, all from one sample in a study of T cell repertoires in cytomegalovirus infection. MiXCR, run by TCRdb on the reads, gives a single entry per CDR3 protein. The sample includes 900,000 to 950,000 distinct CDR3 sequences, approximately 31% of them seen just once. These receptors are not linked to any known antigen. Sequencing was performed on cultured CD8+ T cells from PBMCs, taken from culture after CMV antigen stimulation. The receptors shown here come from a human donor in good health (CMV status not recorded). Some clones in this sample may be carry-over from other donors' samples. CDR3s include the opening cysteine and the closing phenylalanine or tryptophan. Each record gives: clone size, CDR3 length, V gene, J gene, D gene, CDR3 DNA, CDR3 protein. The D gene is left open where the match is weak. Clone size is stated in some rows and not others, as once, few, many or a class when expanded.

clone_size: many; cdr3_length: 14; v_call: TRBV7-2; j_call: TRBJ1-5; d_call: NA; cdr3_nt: TGTGCCAGCAGCTCCACGAGCTTTGAGGGGCCCCAGCATTTT; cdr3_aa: CASSSTSFEGPQHF
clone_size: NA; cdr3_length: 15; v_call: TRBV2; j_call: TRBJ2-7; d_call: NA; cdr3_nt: TGTGCCAGCAGTGGGCGGATGGCGGACCACTACGAGCAGTACTTC; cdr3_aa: CASSGRMADHYEQYF
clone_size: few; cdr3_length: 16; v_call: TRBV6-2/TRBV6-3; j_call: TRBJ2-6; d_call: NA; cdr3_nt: TGTGCCAGCCTTGAGGGCGATCACCCTGGGGCCAACGTCCTGACTTTC; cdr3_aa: CASLEGDHPGANVLTF
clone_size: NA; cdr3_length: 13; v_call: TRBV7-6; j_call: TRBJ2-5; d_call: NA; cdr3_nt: TGTGCCAGCAGCTTAGTCCCTGGCGAGACCCAGTACTTC; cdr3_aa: CASSLVPGETQYF
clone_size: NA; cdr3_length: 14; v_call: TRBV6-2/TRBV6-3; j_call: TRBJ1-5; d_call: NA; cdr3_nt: TGTGCCAGCAGTTACACGCGGATTAATCAGCCCCAGCATTTT; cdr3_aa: CASSYTRINQPQHF
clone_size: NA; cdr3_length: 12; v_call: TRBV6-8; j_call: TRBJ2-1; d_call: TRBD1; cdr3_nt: TGTGCCAGCCTGGACAGGGGGTATGAGCAGTTCTTC; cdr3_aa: CASLDRGYEQFF
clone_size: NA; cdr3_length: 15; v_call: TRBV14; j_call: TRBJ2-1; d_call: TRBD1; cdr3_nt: TGTGCCAGCAGGGGCCGGGACAGGGATTACAATGAGCAGTTCTTC; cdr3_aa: CASRGRDRDYNEQFF
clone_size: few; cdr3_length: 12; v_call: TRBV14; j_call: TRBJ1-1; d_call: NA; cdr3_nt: TGTGCCAGCAGCCACGATAGGGGCAGCCCATCGTTT; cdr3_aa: CASSHDRGSPSF
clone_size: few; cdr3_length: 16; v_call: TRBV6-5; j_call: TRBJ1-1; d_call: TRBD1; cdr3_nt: TGTGCCAGCAGTTACGGGGGGCCGGGACAGGGACTTGAAGCTTTCTTT; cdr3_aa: CASSYGGPGQGLEAFF
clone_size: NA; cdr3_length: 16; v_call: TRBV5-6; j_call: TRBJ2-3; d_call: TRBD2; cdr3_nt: TGTGCCAGCAGCTTAAGGGCGGGGGGCCCGTTGGATACGCAGTATTTT; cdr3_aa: CASSLRAGGPLDTQYF
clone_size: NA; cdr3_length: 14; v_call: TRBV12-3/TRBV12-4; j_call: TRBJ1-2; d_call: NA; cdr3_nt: TGTGCCAGCAGTTTGGCAGCAGGGTACTATGGCTACACCTTC; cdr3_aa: CASSLAAGYYGYTF
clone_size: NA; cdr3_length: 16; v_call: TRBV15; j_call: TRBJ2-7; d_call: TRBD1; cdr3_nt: TGTGCCACCAGCAGAGAAGGGGGCAGAATAGCCTACGAGCAGTACTTC; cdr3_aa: CATSREGGRIAYEQYF
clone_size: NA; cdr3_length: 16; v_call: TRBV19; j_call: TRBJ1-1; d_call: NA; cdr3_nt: TGTGCCAGTAGTGTAATCACCGGGACGGAGAACACTGAAGCTTTCTTT; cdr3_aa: CASSVITGTENTEAFF
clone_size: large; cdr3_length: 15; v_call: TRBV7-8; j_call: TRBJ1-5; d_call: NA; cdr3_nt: TGTGCCAGCAGCTTAAGTACCTATAGCAATCAGCCCCAGCATTTT; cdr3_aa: CASSLSTYSNQPQHF
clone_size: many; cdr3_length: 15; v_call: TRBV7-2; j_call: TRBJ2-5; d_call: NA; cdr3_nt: TGTGCCAGCAGCTTTTCGTCAGGGTGGGGAGAGACCCAGTACTTC; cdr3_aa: CASSFSSGWGETQYF
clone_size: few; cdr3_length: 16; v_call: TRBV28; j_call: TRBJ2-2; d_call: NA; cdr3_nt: TGTGCCAGCAGTCCCTCCCGGCCCCGGGACACCGGGGAGCTGTTTTTT; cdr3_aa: CASSPSRPRDTGELFF
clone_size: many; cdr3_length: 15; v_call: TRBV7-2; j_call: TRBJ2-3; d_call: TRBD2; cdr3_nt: TGTGCCAGCAGCTCCGGGACTAGCGGCCCAGATACGCAGTATTTT; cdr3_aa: CASSSGTSGPDTQYF
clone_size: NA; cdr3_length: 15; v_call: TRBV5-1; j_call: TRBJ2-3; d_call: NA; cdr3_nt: TGCGCCAGCAGCATCGACGGAGCTAGCACAGATACGCAGTATTTT; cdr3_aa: CASSIDGASTDTQYF
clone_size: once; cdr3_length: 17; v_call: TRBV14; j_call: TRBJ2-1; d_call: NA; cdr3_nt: TGTGCCAGCAGAAGGGACGGCGGGGGCCTTGCTGACAATGAGCAGTTCTTC; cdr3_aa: CASRRDGGGLADNEQFF
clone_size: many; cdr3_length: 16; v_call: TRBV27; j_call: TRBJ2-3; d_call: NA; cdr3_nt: TGTGCCAGCAGTTATTCGTGGGCCGGGGGCGCAGATACGCAGTATTTT; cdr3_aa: CASSYSWAGGADTQYF
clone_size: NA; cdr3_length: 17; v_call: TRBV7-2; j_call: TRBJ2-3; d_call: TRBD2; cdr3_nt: TGTGCCAGCAGCTATACTAGCGGGAGGGCAAGGCCAGATACGCAGTATTTT; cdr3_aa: CASSYTSGRARPDTQYF
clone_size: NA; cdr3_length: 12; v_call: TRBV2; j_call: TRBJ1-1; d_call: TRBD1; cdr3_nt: TGTGCCGGGGGGGGACAGGACACTGAAGCTTTCTTT; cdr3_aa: CAGGGQDTEAFF
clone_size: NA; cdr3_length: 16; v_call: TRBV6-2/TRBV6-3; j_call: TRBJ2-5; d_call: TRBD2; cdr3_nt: TGTGCCAGCAGTTACCTAGCGGGACCAACGGGGGAGACCCAGTACTTC; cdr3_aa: CASSYLAGPTGETQYF
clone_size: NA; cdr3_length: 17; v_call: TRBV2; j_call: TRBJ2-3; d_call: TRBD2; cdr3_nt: TGTGCCACCGAGGGGTCCCCGACTAGCGGTCGCACAGATACGCAGTATTTT; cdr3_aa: CATEGSPTSGRTDTQYF
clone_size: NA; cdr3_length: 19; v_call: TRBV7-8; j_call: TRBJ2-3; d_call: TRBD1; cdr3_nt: TGTGCCAGCAGCTTACCACGCATACTTGACAGGGCCCCCACAGATACGCAGTATTTT; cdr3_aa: CASSLPRILDRAPTDTQYF
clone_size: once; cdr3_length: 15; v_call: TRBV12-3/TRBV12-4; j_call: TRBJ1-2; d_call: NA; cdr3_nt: TGTGCCAGCAGTCCCCCAGGGAAGGACGACTATGGCTACACCTTC; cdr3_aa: CASSPPGKDDYGYTF
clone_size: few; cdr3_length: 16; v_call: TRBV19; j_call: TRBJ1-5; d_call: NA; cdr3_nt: TGTGCCAGTAGTATCTCGGGGTTAGGGGCCAATCAGCCCCAGCATTTT; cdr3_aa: CASSISGLGANQPQHF
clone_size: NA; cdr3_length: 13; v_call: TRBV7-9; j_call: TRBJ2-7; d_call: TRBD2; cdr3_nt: TGTGCCAGCAGCCCCCAACTAGCGTACGAGCAGTACTTC; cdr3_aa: CASSPQLAYEQYF
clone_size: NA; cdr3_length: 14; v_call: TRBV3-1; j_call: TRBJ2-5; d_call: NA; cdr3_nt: TGTGCCAGCAGCCAATCTAGCGACCAAGAGACCCAGTACTTC; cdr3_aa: CASSQSSDQETQYF
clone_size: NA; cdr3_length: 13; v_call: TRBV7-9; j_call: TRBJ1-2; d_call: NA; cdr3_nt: TGTGCCAGTGCATGGACAGTGGAGAATGGCTACACCTTC; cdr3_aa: CASAWTVENGYTF
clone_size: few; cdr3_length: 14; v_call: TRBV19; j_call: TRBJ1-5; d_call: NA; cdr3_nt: TGTGCCAGTACCCCGGGACAAGGCAATCAGCCCCAGCATTTT; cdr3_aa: CASTPGQGNQPQHF
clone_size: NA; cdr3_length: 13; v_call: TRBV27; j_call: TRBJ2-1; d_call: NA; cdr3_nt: TGTGCCAGCAGTTTGAACCGACGGAATGAGCAGTTCTTC; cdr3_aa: CASSLNRRNEQFF
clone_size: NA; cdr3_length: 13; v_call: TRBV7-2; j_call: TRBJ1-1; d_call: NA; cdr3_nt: TGTGCCAGCAGCTTAGCGCGGAGGACTGAAGTTTTCTTT; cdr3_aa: CASSLARRTEVFF
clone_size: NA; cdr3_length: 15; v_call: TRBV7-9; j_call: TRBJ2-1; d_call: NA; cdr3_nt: TGTGCCAGCAGCTTAGTTGAAGTGGGCTACAATGAGCAGTTCTTC; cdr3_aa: CASSLVEVGYNEQFF
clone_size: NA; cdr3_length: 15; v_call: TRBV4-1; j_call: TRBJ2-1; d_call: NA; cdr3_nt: TGCGCCAGCAGCCAAGATCCGGGGTACTACAATGAGCAGTTCTTC; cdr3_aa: CASSQDPGYYNEQFF
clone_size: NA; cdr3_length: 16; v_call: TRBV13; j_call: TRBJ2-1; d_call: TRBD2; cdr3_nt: TGTGCCAGCAGCGGTCCCGGGACTAGCAGCCCTAATGAGCAGTTCTTC; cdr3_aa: CASSGPGTSSPNEQFF
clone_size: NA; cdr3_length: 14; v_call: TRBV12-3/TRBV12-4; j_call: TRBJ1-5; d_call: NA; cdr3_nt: TGTGCCAGCAGCCGCGGACAGAACCATCAGCCCCAGCATTTT; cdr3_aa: CASSRGQNHQPQHF
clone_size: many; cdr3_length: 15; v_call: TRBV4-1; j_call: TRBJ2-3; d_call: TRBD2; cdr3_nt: TGCGCCAGCAGCCAGAAGCGGGGGGGCACAGATACGCAGTATTTT; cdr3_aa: CASSQKRGGTDTQYF
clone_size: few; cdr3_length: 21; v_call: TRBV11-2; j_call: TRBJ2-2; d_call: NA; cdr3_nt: TGTGCCAGCATCGCAACAACCCACGGACAAGCCTCCGGGGTGGGCACCGGGGAGCTGTTTTTT; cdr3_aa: CASIATTHGQASGVGTGELFF
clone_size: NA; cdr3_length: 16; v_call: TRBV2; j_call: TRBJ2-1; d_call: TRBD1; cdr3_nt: TGTGCCAGCAGTATCACAGGGGGCTTGGCCTACAATGAGCAGTTCTTC; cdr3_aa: CASSITGGLAYNEQFF
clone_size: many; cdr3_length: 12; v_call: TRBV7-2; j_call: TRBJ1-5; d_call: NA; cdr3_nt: TGTGCCAGCAGCTTTCTCAATCAGCCCCAGCATTTT; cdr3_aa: CASSFLNQPQHF
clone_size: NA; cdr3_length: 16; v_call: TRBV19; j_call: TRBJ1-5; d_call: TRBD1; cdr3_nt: TGTGCCAGTAGTATAGGTCGACAGGGAATCAATCAGCCCCAGCATTTT; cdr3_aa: CASSIGRQGINQPQHF
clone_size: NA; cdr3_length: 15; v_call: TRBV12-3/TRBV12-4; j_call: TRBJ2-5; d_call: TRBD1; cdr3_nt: TGTGCCAGCACCACGGGGACAGGGAACCAAGAGACCCAGTACTTC; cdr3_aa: CASTTGTGNQETQYF
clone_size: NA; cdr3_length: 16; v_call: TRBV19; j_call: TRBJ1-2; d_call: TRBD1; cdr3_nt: TGTGCCAGTAGTATCGGAGGGACAGGGCAACTCTATGGCTACACCTTC; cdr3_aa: CASSIGGTGQLYGYTF
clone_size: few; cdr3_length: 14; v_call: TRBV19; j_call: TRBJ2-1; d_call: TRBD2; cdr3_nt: TGTGCCAGTAGGGGACTAGCGGACTACAATGAGCAGTTCTTC; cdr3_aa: CASRGLADYNEQFF
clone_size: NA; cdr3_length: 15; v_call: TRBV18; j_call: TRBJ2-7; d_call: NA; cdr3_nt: TGTGCCAGCTCACCACCGGAGAGTAGCGAGAACGAGCAGTACTTC; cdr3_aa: CASSPPESSENEQYF
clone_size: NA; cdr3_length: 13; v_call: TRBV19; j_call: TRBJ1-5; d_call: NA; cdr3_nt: TGTGCCAGTAGTATAGGGGTATGGCAGCCCCAGCATTTT; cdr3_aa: CASSIGVWQPQHF
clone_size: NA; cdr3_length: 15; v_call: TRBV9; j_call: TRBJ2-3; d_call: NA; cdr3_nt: TGTGCCAGCAGCGTAGGGTCCGCCAGCACAGATACGCAGTATTTT; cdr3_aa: CASSVGSASTDTQYF
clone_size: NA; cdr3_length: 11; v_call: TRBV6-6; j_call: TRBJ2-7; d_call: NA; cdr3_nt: TGTGCCAGCAGTTGGGCGGACGAGCAGTACTTC; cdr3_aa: CASSWADEQYF
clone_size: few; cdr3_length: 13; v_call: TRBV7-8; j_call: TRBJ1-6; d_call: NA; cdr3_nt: TGTGCCAGCAGTGGGGGGGGAAATTCACCCCTCCACTTT; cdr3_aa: CASSGGGNSPLHF
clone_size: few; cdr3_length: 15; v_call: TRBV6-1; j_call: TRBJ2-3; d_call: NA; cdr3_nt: TGTGCCAGCAGTGAAGGGACTCTCAGCACAGATACGCAGTATTTT; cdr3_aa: CASSEGTLSTDTQYF
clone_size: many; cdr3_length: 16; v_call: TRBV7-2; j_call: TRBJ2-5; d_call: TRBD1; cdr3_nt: TGTGCCAGCAGCCTTCGGACAGGATCGTACCAAGAGACCCAGTACTTC; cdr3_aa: CASSLRTGSYQETQYF
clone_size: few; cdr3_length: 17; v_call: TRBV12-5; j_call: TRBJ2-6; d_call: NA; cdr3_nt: TGTGCTAGTGGCTTTACAGGAGGCCTCTCTGGGGCCAACGTCCTGACTTTC; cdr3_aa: CASGFTGGLSGANVLTF